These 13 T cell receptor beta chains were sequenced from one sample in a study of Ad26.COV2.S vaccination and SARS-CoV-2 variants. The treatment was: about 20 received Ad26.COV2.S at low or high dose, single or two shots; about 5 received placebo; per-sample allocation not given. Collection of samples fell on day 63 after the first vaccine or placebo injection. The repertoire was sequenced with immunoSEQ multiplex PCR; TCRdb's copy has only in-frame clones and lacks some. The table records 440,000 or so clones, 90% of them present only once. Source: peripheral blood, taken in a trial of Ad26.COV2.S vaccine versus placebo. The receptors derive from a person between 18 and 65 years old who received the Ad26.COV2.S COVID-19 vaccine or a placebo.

As DNA, the CDR3 is TGCGCCAGCAGATTCCCTAGCGGGAGTTTCGGGGAGCTGTTTTTT. It yields the protein CASRFPSGSFGELFF. The rearrangement uses TRBV4-1 and TRBJ2-2; 10 bases line up with TRBD2. The CDR3 sequence is 15 residues long. V shed 6 bases and J 7 bases; nucleotides not matched to a gene: 8. Germline lookup yields CDR1 MGHRA and CDR2 YSYEKL.

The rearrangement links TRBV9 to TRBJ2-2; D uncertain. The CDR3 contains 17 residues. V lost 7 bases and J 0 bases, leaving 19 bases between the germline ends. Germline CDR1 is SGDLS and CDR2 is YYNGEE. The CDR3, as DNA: TGTGCCAGCGAGCTTATATCAGCACCCACGAACACCGGGGAGCTGTTTTTT. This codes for CASELISAPTNTGELFF.

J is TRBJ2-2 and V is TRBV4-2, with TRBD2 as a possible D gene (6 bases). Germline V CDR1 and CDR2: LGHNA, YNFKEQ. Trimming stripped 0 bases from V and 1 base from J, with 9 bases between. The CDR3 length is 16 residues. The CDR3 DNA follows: TGTGCCAGCAGCCAAGAGGGACTGGGGAACACCGGGGAGCTGTTTTTT. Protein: CASSQEGLGNTGELFF.

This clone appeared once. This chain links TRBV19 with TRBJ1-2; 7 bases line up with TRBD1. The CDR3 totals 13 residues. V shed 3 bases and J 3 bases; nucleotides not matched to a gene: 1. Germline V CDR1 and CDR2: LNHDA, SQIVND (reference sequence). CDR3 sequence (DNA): TGTGCCAGTAGTATCACAGGGGACTATGGCTACACCTTC. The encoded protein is CASSITGDYGYTF.

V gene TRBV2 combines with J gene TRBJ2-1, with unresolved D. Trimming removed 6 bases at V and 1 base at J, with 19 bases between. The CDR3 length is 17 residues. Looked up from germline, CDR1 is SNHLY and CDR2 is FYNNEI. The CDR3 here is CASSREVGLMSYNEQFF. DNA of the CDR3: TGTGCCAGCAGCCGAGAAGTAGGCCTTATGTCCTACAATGAGCAGTTCTTC.

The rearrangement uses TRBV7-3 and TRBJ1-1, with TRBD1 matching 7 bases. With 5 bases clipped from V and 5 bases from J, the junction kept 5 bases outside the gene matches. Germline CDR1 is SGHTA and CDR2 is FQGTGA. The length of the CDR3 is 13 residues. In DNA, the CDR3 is TGTGCCAGCAGCAACAGGGGAAGAACTGAAGCTTTCTTT. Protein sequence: CASSNRGRTEAFF.

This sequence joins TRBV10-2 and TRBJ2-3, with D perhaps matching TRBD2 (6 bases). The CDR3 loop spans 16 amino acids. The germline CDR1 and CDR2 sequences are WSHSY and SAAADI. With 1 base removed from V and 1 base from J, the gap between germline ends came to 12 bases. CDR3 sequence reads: CASSEWRDGGTDTQYF. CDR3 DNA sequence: TGCGCCAGCAGTGAGTGGCGGGACGGGGGCACAGATACGCAGTATTTT.

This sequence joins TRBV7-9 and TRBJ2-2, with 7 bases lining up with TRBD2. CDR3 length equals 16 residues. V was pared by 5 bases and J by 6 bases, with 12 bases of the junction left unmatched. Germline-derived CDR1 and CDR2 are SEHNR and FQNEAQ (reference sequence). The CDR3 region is CASSRDYPGGAGELFF. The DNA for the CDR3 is TGTGCCAGCAGCCGGGACTACCCCGGAGGGGCCGGGGAGCTGTTTTTT.

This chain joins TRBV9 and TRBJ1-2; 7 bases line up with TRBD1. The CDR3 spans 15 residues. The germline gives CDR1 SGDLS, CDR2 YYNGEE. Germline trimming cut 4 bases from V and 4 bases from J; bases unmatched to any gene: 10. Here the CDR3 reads CASSLQGRVGYGYTF. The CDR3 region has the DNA TGTGCCAGCAGCCTACAGGGGAGGGTAGGCTATGGCTACACCTTC. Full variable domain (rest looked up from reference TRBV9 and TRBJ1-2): DSGVTQTPKHLITATGQRVTLRCSPRSGDLSVYWYQQSLDQGLQFLIQYYNGEERAKGNILERFSAQQFPDLHSELNLSSLELGDSALYFCASSLQGRVGYGYTFGSGTRLTVV.

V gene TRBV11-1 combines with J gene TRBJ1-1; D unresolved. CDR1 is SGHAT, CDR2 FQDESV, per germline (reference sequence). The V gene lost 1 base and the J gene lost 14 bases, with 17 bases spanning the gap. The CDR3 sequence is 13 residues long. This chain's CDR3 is CASSLGPGIGKFF. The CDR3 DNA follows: TGTGCCAGCAGCTTAGGTCCGGGAATCGGAAAATTCTTT.

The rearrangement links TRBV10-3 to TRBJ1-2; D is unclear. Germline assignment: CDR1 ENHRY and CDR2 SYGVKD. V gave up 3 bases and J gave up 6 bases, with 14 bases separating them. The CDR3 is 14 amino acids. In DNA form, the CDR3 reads TGTGCCATCAGTGATGGGGAAAGCGCGCATGGCTACACCTTC. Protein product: CAISDGESAHGYTF.

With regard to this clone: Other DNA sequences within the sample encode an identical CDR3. Written as DNA, the CDR3 is TGTGCCATCAGTGAGTCTAGGGGCGAGACCCAGTACTTC. As protein: CAISESRGETQYF. The chain has TRBV10-3 and TRBJ2-5; D is possibly TRBD1 (5 bases). Looked up from germline, CDR1 is ENHRY and CDR2 is SYGVKD. The CDR3 covers 13 residues. V shed 0 bases and J shed 5 bases, with 7 bases lying between them.

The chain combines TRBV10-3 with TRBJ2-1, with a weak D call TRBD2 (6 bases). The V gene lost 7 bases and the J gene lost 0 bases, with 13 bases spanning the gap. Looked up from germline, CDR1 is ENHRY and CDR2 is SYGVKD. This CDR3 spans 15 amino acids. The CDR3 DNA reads TGTGCCATCACCCCTTCGACTAGCTCCTACAATGAGCAGTTCTTC. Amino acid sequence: CAITPSTSSYNEQFF.